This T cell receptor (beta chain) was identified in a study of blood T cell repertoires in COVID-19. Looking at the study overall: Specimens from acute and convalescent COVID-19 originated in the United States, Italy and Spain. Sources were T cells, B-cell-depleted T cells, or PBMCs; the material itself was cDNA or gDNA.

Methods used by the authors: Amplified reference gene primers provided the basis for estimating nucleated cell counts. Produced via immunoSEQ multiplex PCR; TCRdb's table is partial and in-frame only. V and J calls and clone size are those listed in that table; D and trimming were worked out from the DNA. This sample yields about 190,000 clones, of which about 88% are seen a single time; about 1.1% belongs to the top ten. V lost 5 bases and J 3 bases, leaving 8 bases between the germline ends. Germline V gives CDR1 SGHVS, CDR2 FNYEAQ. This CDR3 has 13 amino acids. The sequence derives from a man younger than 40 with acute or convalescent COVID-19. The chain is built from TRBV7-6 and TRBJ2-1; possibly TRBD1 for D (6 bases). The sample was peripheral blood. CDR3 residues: CASSGQNYNEQFF. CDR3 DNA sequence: TGTGCCAGCAGCGGACAGAACTACAATGAGCAGTTCTTC.